The 14 T cell receptor beta chains in this list originate from one sample, sequenced in a study of response to subunit inactivated influenza vaccine. TCRdb analysed the RT-PCR reads with MiXCR anew, one entry per CDR3 protein. The sample yields about 160,000 distinct CDR3 sequences, under 13% seen once. The material sequenced was non-naive T cells sorted from PBMCs, taken roughly 6 weeks after vaccination. The receptor set was obtained from a man aged 50 to 60 who received an inactivated influenza vaccine.

This clonotype was counted many times. This chain's CDR3 is CASSSDLAGGGDTQYF. CDR3 DNA: TGTGCCAGCAGCTCCGATCTAGCGGGAGGTGGAGATACGCAGTATTTT. The rearrangement joins TRBV7-3 to TRBJ2-3; 11 nucleotides line up with TRBD2. With V trimmed by 4 bases and J by 5 bases, 8 bases remained unmatched. Germline loops: CDR1 SGHTA, CDR2 FQGTGA. The CDR3 extends over 16 amino acids.

This clonotype was seen repeatedly, ten times or more. J is TRBJ2-3 and V is TRBV2; 7 bases are shared with TRBD2. Trimming at V came to 6 bases and at J to 4 bases, leaving 4 bases not matched to a gene. The germline gives CDR1 SNHLY, CDR2 FYNNEI. The CDR3 length is 13 residues. The CDR3 bases are TGTGCCAGCAGAGGACTAGAGGCAGATACGCAGTATTTT. It is translated as CASRGLEADTQYF. Looking up the rest from reference TRBV2 and TRBJ2-3 gives the full variable domain: EPEVTQTPSHQVTQMGQEVILRCVPISNHLYFYWYRQILGQKVEFLVSFYNNEISEKSEIFDDQFSVERPDGSNFTLKIRSTKLEDSAMYFCASRGLEADTQYFGPGTRLTVL.

A few counts support this clonotype. This chain uses TRBV20-1 with TRBJ2-7; weak D call: TRBD1 (5 bases). V gave up 3 bases and J gave up 5 bases, with 14 bases separating them. Germline V gene data show CDR1 as DFQATT and CDR2 as SNEGSKA (reference sequence). This CDR3 has 13 amino acids. CDR3 sequence reads: CSASDQGVDEQYF. CDR3 in DNA: TGCAGTGCTAGTGATCAGGGTGTTGACGAGCAGTACTTC.

The chain carries TRBV27 and TRBJ2-7; 15 bases align to TRBD2. Germline V CDR1 and CDR2: MNHEY, SMNVEV (reference sequence). The CDR3 is made up of 15 amino acids. V lost 5 bases, J lost 4 bases, and 3 bases stayed unmatched. The CDR3: CASSKGTSGGYEQYF. The CDR3 DNA is TGTGCCAGCAGTAAGGGGACTAGCGGGGGGTACGAGCAGTACTTC.

The chain has TRBV11-2 and TRBJ2-1, with D tentatively TRBD2 (6 bases). The CDR3 is made up of 13 amino acids. Trimming cost V 1 base and J 8 bases, with 9 bases left between them. The germline V gene encodes CDR1 SGHAT and CDR2 FQNNGV. For the CDR3, the DNA is TGTGCCAGCAGCTTAGGGGGACTGGATGAGCAGTTCTTC. This gives the protein CASSLGGLDEQFF. The full variable domain, with the rest looked up from reference TRBV11-2 and TRBJ2-1, is EAGVAQSPRYKIIEKRQSVAFWCNPISGHATLYWYQQILGQGPKLLIQFQNNGVVDDSQLPKDRFSAERLKGVDSTLKIQPAKLEDSAVYLCASSLGGLDEQFFGPGTRLTVL.

Only a few counts were recorded for this clonotype. This chain uses TRBV11-3 with TRBJ2-1; weak D call: TRBD1 (5 bases). Germline V lookup: CDR1 SGHNT, CDR2 YENEEA. Trimming took 2 bases from V and 5 from J, leaving 10 bases between them. This CDR3 spans 14 amino acids. CDR3: CASSLTAGNNEQFF. Here the CDR3 DNA reads TGTGCCAGCAGCTTAACGGCAGGGAACAATGAGCAGTTCTTC.

V and J are TRBV6-4 and TRBJ2-1; D uncertain. Germline assignment: CDR1 MRHNA and CDR2 SNTAGT. With 2 bases removed from V and 10 bases from J, the gap between germline ends came to 9 bases. This CDR3 comprises 12 residues. Here the CDR3 DNA reads TGTGCCAGCAGTGACACTCTGGGAGAGCAGTTCTTC. It yields the protein CASSDTLGEQFF.

The chain uses TRBV4-2 and TRBJ2-3; 10 positions agree with TRBD2. The CDR3 spans 17 residues. Per germline, CDR1 LGHNA and CDR2 YNFKEQ. The junction had 8 bases not matched to a gene; V was cut back by 0 bases and J by 5 bases. As DNA, the CDR3 is TGTGCCAGCAGCCAAGATTCACTAGCGGGAAGGATAGATACGCAGTATTTT. It encodes CASSQDSLAGRIDTQYF.

This chain joins TRBV28 and TRBJ1-6; no clear D. V dropped 6 bases and J dropped 4 bases, with 16 bases sitting between them. The CDR3 has 16 residues. Germline CDR1 reads MDHEN; CDR2 reads SYDVKM. CDR3 residues: CASSPGTAPYNSPLHF. The CDR3 DNA reads as TGTGCCAGCAGCCCAGGAACGGCCCCGTATAATTCACCCCTCCACTTT.

This clonotype was recorded many times. The J gene is TRBJ2-7, the V gene TRBV6-2 or TRBV6-3; TRBD2 matches at 9 bases. After removal of 7 bases from V and 4 bases from J, the junction contained 8 bases not matched to a gene. Per germline, CDR1 MNHEY and CDR2 SVGEGT. The CDR3 covers 14 residues. The CDR3 coding sequence is TGTGCCAGCACCTTAGCGGGAGCCCTATACGAGCAGTACTTC. Protein: CASTLAGALYEQYF.

J is TRBJ2-5 and V is TRBV2; D gene ambiguous. V lost 6 bases to trimming and J lost 2 bases, with 4 bases between them. The CDR3 extends over 11 amino acids. Germline-derived CDR1 and CDR2 are SNHLY and FYNNEI. This CDR3 reads CASRLQETQYF. For the CDR3, the DNA is TGTGCCAGCAGATTACAAGAGACCCAGTACTTC.

The chain uses TRBV29-1 and TRBJ1-1, with no clear D. Germline CDR1 SQVTM, CDR2 ANQGSEA. With 6 bases removed from V and 1 base from J, the gap between germline ends came to 9 bases. CDR3 length: 12 amino acids. DNA for the CDR3: TGCAGCGTGAAGGATTGGAACACTGAAGCTTTCTTT. Amino acid sequence: CSVKDWNTEAFF.

The chain joins TRBV3-1 to TRBJ1-1, with 7 bases fitting TRBD1. This CDR3 contains 12 residues. Germline V gene lookup returns CDR1 LGHDT and CDR2 YNNKEL (reference sequence). V lost 4 bases and J lost 7; bases outside the gene matches: 3. DNA for the CDR3: TGTGCCAGCAGCCGAACAGGGGATGAAGCTTTCTTT. Residues: CASSRTGDEAFF.

The CDR3 region has the DNA TGTGCCAGCAGCTTCGGGACAGCCCTCAAGGAGACCCAGTACTTC. Its protein product is CASSFGTALKETQYF. This chain connects TRBV7-9 to TRBJ2-5; 7 bases match TRBD1. Losses at the gene ends were 3 bases for V and 5 bases for J; bases not matched to a gene: 9. Germline V gene lookup returns CDR1 SEHNR and CDR2 FQNEAQ (reference sequence). The CDR3 covers 15 residues.